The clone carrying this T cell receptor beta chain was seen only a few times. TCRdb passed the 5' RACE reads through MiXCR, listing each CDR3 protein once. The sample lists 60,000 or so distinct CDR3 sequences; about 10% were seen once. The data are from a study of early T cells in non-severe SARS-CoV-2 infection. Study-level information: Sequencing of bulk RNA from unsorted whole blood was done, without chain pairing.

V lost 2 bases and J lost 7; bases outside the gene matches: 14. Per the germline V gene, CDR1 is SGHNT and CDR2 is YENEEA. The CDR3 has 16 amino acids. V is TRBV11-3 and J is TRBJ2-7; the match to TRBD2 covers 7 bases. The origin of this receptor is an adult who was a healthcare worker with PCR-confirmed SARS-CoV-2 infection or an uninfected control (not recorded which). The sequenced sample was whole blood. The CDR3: CASSLTIAGNPKEQYF. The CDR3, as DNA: TGTGCCAGCAGCTTAACGATAGCGGGTAACCCGAAGGAGCAGTACTTC. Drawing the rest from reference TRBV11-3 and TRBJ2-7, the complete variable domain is EAGVVQSPRYKIIEKKQPVAFWCNPISGHNTLYWYLQNLGQGPELLIRYENEEAVDDSQLPKDRFSAERLKGVDSTLKIQPAELGDSAVYLCASSLTIAGNPKEQYFGPGTRLTVT.